This T cell receptor beta chain appears in the sequencing data of a study of OX40 agonist ivuxolimab in advanced cancers. Study background: The patients got ivuxolimab, which is an agonistic anti-OX40 (CD134) antibody. Study-level findings and limits: Doses of 0.1 to 3.0 mg/kg were accompanied by clonal expansion of CD4+ and CD8+ blood T cells by week 6. Compared with others, partial responders at 0.1-3.0 mg/kg displayed clonal expansion among the lowest. CD8+ T cells showed, on average, more clonal expansion than CD4+ cells.

About this clone itself: The target antigen is unknown.

TCRdb's copy holds only in-frame clones and misses some; the assay was immunoSEQ multiplex PCR. There are 30,000 to 40,000 clones in the sample; 88% occur only once, and roughly an eighth lies in the top ten. The CDR3 contains 14 residues. Trimming removed 5 bases from V and 11 bases from J; junction bases left unmatched: 8. CDR1 SGHVS and CDR2 FNYEAQ come from the germline V gene. The receptor was isolated from an adult with an advanced solid tumor such as melanoma, head and neck, liver or kidney cancer. The chain combines TRBV7-6 with TRBJ1-6; 8 nucleotides agree with TRBD1. The starting material was CD4+ or CD8+ T cells sorted from blood, obtained in a trial of the OX40 agonist ivuxolimab. DNA of the CDR3: TGTGCCAGCAGCCCCGGACAGGGTTGGACACCCCTCCACTTT. Protein sequence: CASSPGQGWTPLHF.